This T cell receptor (beta chain) appears in the sequencing data of a study of PD-1 blockade in classical Hodgkin lymphoma. Libraries were prepared by immunoSEQ multiplex PCR; TCRdb keeps only in-frame clonotypes and omits some of them. This sample yields tens of thousands of clones, of which 65% to 85% are seen a single time; under 2% belongs to the top ten. This clone has more than one count but fewer than ten. The CDR3 runs to 17 residues. V was pared by 8 bases and J by 6 bases, with 23 bases between. Per the germline V gene, CDR1 is WNHNN and CDR2 is SYGVQD (reference sequence). All the patients suffered relapse after autologous stem cell transplantation, and brentuximab vedotin exposure differed. With magnetic negative selection, CD4+ T cells were purified from PBMCs that had been thawed. Complete response, partial response or progressive disease made up the best responses.

The TCR sequence derives from a human donor with classical Hodgkin lymphoma. The sequencing here drew on CD4+ T cells from blood, taken at baseline. This chain joins TRBV10-1 and TRBJ1-6, with D possibly TRBD1 on 5 matching bases. The CDR3 DNA is TGCGCCAGCGGGGGGAACCGGGACGAGGACTTTAATTCACCCCTCCACTTT. Protein sequence: CASGGNRDEDFNSPLHF.